Listed below are T cell receptor beta chains from one sample, sequenced in a study of T cell changes during pregnancy in multiple sclerosis. Sequencing was performed with immunoSEQ multiplex PCR; in TCRdb, only in-frame clones are kept and a portion is missing. The sample holds around 100,000 clones, more than 85% seen once. The source material was peripheral blood, sampled after pregnancy. The receptor set was obtained from a female donor with multiple sclerosis, enrolled in a pregnancy study. Each CDR3 is given with its conserved first and last residue. Each record gives: D gene, J gene, V gene, clone size, CDR3 DNA, CDR3 protein. The D gene is left open where the match is weak. A clone size is listed for some rows: how often the clone was seen (once, few, many), or a class if it is expanded.

D gene: -
J gene: TRBJ2-7
V gene: TRBV7-9
clone size: -
CDR3 DNA: TGTGCCAGCAGCTTAGGCGAAGCCTACGAGCAGTACTTC
CDR3 protein: CASSLGEAYEQYF

D gene: -
J gene: TRBJ2-6
V gene: TRBV7-3
clone size: -
CDR3 DNA: TGTGCCAGCAGCCCTCTACTCTCTGGGGCCAACGTCCTGACTTTC
CDR3 protein: CASSPLLSGANVLTF

D gene: -
J gene: TRBJ2-3
V gene: TRBV9
clone size: once
CDR3 DNA: TGTGCCAGCAGCGCATCCACAGATACGCAGTATTTT
CDR3 protein: CASSASTDTQYF

D gene: -
J gene: TRBJ2-7
V gene: TRBV7-8
clone size: -
CDR3 DNA: TGTGCCAGCGCCCTTTATGGCAGCTACGAGCAGTACTTC
CDR3 protein: CASALYGSYEQYF

D gene: TRBD2
J gene: TRBJ2-1
V gene: TRBV4-1
clone size: -
CDR3 DNA: TGCGCCAGCAGCCAACGACTAGCGGGGGACTCCTACAATGAGCAGTTCTTC
CDR3 protein: CASSQRLAGDSYNEQFF

D gene: -
J gene: TRBJ2-2
V gene: TRBV15
clone size: -
CDR3 DNA: TGTGCCACCAGATCCGGGACAAAGAACACCGGGGAGCTGTTTTTT
CDR3 protein: CATRSGTKNTGELFF

D gene: -
J gene: TRBJ1-2
V gene: TRBV6-6
clone size: -
CDR3 DNA: TGTGCCAGCACTTCCCAGGGGAGAGGCTACACCTTC
CDR3 protein: CASTSQGRGYTF

D gene: -
J gene: TRBJ1-6
V gene: TRBV27
clone size: -
CDR3 DNA: TGTGCCAGCACAAAACGGGACACCCAAAATTCACCCCTCCACTTT
CDR3 protein: CASTKRDTQNSPLHF

D gene: TRBD2
J gene: TRBJ2-5
V gene: TRBV7-2
clone size: -
CDR3 DNA: TGTGCCAGCAGCCTCCTCTTAATAGCGGGGGGGGGCCAAGAGACCCAGTACTTC
CDR3 protein: CASSLLLIAGGGQETQYF

D gene: TRBD1
J gene: TRBJ1-6
V gene: TRBV18
clone size: -
CDR3 DNA: TGTGCCAGCGCCACAGGGGGCAATTCACCCCTCCACTTT
CDR3 protein: CASATGGNSPLHF

D gene: -
J gene: TRBJ1-2
V gene: TRBV5-1
clone size: many
CDR3 DNA: TGCGCCAGCAGCTTGATAGGGGGAGAAAATGGCTACACCTTC
CDR3 protein: CASSLIGGENGYTF

D gene: -
J gene: TRBJ2-6
V gene: TRBV7-2
clone size: once
CDR3 DNA: TGTGCCAGCAGCTTAGGAGCTGGCTCTGGGGCCAACGTCCTGACTTTC
CDR3 protein: CASSLGAGSGANVLTF

D gene: -
J gene: TRBJ2-7
V gene: TRBV5-6
clone size: -
CDR3 DNA: TGTGCCAGCAGCTTGGGCAGCGGAGAGGAGTACTTC
CDR3 protein: CASSLGSGEEYF

D gene: -
J gene: TRBJ1-3
V gene: TRBV6-1
clone size: -
CDR3 DNA: TGTGCCAGCAGTGAAGTTCCCCGGACAGCCTCTGGAAACACCATATATTTT
CDR3 protein: CASSEVPRTASGNTIYF

D gene: -
J gene: TRBJ1-4
V gene: TRBV5-1
clone size: -
CDR3 DNA: TGCGCCAGCAGCTTGGTAGGCGGGGCAACTAATGAAAAACTGTTTTTT
CDR3 protein: CASSLVGGATNEKLFF

D gene: -
J gene: TRBJ1-2
V gene: TRBV19
clone size: -
CDR3 DNA: TGTGCCAGTAGTGCTGGAAGGGGAATTGTCGGCTACACCTTC
CDR3 protein: CASSAGRGIVGYTF